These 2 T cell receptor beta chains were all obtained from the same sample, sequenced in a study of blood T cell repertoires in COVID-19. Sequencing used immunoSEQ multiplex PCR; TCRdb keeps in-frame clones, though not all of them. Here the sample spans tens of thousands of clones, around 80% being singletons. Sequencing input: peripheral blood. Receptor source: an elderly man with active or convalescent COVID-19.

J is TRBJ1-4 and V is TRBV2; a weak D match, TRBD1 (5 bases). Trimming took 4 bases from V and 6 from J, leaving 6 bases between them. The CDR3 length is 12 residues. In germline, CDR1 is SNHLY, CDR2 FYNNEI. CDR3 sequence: CASSGTYEKLFF. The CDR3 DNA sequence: TGTGCCAGCAGTGGGACATATGAAAAACTGTTTTTT.

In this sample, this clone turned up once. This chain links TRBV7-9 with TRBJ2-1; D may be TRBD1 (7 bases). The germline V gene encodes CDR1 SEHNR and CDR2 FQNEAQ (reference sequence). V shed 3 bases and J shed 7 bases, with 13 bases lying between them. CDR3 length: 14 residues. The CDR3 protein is CASSFVQGRNEQFF. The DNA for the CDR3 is TGTGCCAGCAGCTTTGTACAGGGGAGGAATGAGCAGTTCTTC. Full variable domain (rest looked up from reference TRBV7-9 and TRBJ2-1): DTGVSQNPRHKITKRGQNVTFRCDPISEHNRLYWYRQTLGQGPEFLTYFQNEAQLEKSRLLSDRFSAERPKGSFSTLEIQRTEQGDSAMYLCASSFVQGRNEQFFGPGTRLTVL.